This note documents a single TCR beta chain sequence. What it binds is unknown. CDR1 and CDR2 (germline): MNHEY, SMNVEV (reference sequence). The ends were cut back, 3 bases at V and 6 bases at J, with 9 bases in the middle. This CDR3 is built from 14 residues. This record belongs to a study of shared clonotypes between healthy human individuals. Turning to the study itself: Plates per donor: three CD4 naive, three CD4 memory, two CD8 naive, one CD8 memory.

Study-wide results and limits: The donor pool, a small one, limited the genetic and exposure-history diversity represented.

Healthy and HIV-negative, the adult donors had no recent acute infections or vaccinations. Researchers partitioned CD4+ cells into CD45RA+ naive and CD45RA-negative memory subsets. TCRdb's copy holds only in-frame clones and misses some; the assay was immunoSEQ multiplex PCR. The sample consists of millions of clones, 85% to 95% of them appearing once. The sequencing sample was made of naive CD4+ T cells sorted from blood. Subset described: CD45RA+ positively selected. The TCR originated in a man between 18 and 29 years old in good health. The chain employs TRBV27 and TRBJ1-6; the D is unclear. This CDR3 reads CASSFEAVNSPLHF. The CDR3, as DNA: TGTGCCAGCAGTTTTGAGGCGGTTAATTCACCCCTCCACTTT.